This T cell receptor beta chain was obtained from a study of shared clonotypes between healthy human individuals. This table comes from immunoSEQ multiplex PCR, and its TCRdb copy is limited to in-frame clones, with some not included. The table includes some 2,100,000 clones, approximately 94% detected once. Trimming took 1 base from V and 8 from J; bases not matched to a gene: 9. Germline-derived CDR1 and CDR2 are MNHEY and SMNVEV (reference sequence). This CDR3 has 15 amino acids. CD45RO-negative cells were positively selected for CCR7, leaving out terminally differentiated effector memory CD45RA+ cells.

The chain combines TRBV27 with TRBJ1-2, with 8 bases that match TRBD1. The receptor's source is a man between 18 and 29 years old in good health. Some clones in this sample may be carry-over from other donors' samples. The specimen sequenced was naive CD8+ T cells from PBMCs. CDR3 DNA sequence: TGTGCCAGCAGTTTATACCCAGGGGGCGCCTGGGGCTACACCTTC. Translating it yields CASSLYPGGAWGYTF.